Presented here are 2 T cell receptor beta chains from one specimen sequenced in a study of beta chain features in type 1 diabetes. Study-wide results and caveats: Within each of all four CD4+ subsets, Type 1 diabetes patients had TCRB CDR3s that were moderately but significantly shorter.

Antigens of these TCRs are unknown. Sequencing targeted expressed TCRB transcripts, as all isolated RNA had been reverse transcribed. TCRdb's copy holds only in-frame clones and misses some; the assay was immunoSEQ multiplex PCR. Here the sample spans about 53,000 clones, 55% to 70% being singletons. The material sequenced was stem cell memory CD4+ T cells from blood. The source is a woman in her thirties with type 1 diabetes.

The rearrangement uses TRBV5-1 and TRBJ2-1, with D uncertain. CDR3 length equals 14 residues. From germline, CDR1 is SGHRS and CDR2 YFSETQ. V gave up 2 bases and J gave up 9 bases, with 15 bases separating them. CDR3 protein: CASSFGLTNSEQFF. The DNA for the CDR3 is TGCGCCAGCAGCTTTGGCCTAACCAACAGTGAGCAGTTCTTC.

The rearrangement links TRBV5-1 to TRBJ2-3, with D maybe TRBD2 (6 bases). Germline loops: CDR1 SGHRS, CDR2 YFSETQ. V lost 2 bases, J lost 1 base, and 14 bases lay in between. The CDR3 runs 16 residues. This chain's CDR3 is CASSFGSSPGTDTQYF. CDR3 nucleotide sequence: TGCGCCAGCAGCTTCGGGAGCTCCCCCGGCACAGATACGCAGTATTTT.